A selection of T cell receptor beta chains follows, all from one sample in a study of T-cell reconstitution after alpha-beta-depleted transplantation in children. TCRdb itself ran the PCR reads through MiXCR, one entry per CDR3 protein. The sample holds fewer than 350,000 distinct CDR3 sequences, over 9% seen once. The starting material was PBMCs, obtained before TCRalphabeta/CD19-depleted stem cell transplant. All receptors come from a boy in the first two years of life with acute myeloid leukemia, due to receive a stem cell transplant. The CDR3 runs from the conserved cysteine through the conserved F or W.

>TRBV12-3/TRBV12-4|TRBJ1-2|16
CASSLSPGTGGDGYTF
>TRBV7-2|TRBJ1-5|14
CASSFFDSNQPQHF
>TRBV6-5|TRBJ2-7|14
CASSYDRVAYEQYF
>TRBV5-1|TRBJ2-7|14
CASSRQGADYEQYF
>TRBV7-6|TRBJ2-3|16
CASSITRDRGTDTQYF
>TRBV4-3|TRBJ1-4|16
CASSQDGTGFDEKLFF
>TRBV28|TRBJ2-7|15
CASSFLRDGVYEQYF
>TRBV12-3/TRBV12-4|TRBJ2-5|14
CASSPGTKQETQYF
>TRBV3-1|TRBJ1-1|13
CASSPIRHTEAFF
>TRBV7-2|TRBJ2-2|14
CASSGTSTTGELFF
>TRBV13|TRBJ2-5|16
CASSLSPTGTEETQYF
>TRBV29-1|TRBJ1-4|15
CSVLRDRGGNEKLFF
>TRBV7-2|TRBJ1-1|15
CASSLGGRGNTEAFF
>TRBV2|TRBJ2-1|17
CASSEAALAGGQIEQFF
>TRBV11-1|TRBJ2-6|18
CASSFKTANLSGANVLTF
>TRBV9|TRBJ2-1|11
CASRDRGEQFF
>TRBV29-1|TRBJ2-1|11
CSVGRANEQFF
>TRBV11-2|TRBJ2-7|15
CASSIPTGIYYEQYF
>TRBV7-3|TRBJ2-7|15
CASSYRGFLPYEQYF
>TRBV11-2|TRBJ2-6|19
CASSLLGPTPHSGANVLTF
>TRBV12-3/TRBV12-4|TRBJ1-1|17
CASSLGAAGGADTEAFF
>TRBV5-5|TRBJ2-1|16
CASRGGRGLNYNEQFF
>TRBV20-1|TRBJ2-7|13
CSASGGAPYEQYF
>TRBV20-1|TRBJ2-5|16
CSARRSTDRLGETQYF
>TRBV9|TRBJ2-3|16
CASSVGPSGGAGTQYF
>TRBV20-1|TRBJ1-5|13
CSARIVLDQPQHF
>TRBV13|TRBJ2-3|16
CASSLQLAGFTDTQYF
>TRBV20-1|TRBJ1-5|13
CSAAFSEGQPQHF
>TRBV4-3|TRBJ2-1|16
CASSQAGTSDYNEQFF
>TRBV5-1|TRBJ2-7|15
CASSRPSGSSYEQYF
>TRBV28|TRBJ1-6|15
CASSLDGTNNSPLHF
>TRBV7-2|TRBJ2-4|14
CASSLARVPNIQYF
>TRBV6-1|TRBJ1-1|14
CASSRGVWGTEAFF
>TRBV20-1|TRBJ2-3|15
CSARVPGGLTDTQYF
>TRBV7-6|TRBJ2-1|16
CASSLAPSGGVNEQFF
>TRBV12-3/TRBV12-4|TRBJ2-2|14
CASKQGSNTGELFF
>TRBV11-3|TRBJ2-1|17
CASSLGPSRFSYNEQFF
>TRBV7-2|TRBJ1-3|15
CASSRQGASGNTIYF
>TRBV6-1|TRBJ2-7|13
CASSEAGSYEQYF
>TRBV5-1|TRBJ2-3|16
CASSLWVQGSTDTQYF
>TRBV2|TRBJ1-2|12
CATKTGLDGYTF
>TRBV4-3|TRBJ2-3|14
CASSQDRASDTQYF
>TRBV15|TRBJ2-5|14
CATSTWDSQETQYF
>TRBV28|TRBJ1-2|14
CASSLWQGPLGYTF
>TRBV4-3|TRBJ2-5|13
CASSQLQGETQYF
>TRBV7-3|TRBJ2-7|16
CASSLRGGRIPYEQYF
>TRBV18|TRBJ2-7|15
CASSPSGDRALKQYF
>TRBV30|TRBJ2-1|14
CAWSEGGAGDEQFF
>TRBV4-3|TRBJ2-7|16
CASSPFLYYLIPEQYF